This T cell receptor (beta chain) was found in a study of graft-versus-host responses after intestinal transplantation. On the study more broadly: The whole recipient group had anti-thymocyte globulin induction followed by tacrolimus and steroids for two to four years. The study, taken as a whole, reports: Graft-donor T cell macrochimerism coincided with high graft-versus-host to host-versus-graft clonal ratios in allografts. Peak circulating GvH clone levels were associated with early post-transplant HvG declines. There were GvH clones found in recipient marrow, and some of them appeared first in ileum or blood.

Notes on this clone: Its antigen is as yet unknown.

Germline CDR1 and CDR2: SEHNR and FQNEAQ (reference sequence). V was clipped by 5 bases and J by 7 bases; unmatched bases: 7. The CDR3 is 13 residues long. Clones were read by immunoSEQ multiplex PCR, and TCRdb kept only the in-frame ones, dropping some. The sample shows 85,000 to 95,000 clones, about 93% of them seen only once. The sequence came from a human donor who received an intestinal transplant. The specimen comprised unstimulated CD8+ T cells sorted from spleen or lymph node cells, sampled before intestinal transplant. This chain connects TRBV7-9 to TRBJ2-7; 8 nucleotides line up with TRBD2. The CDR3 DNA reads TGTGCCAGCAGCCCGGGGGGGGCAGGGGAGCAGTACTTC. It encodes CASSPGGAGEQYF.